The T cell receptor (beta chain) under discussion was sequenced for a study of OX40 agonist ivuxolimab in advanced cancers. This clone has a handful of counts. The method was immunoSEQ multiplex PCR; TCRdb's version includes in-frame clones alone and lacks a portion of them. The sample has 65,000 to 95,000 clones; approximately 85% are singletons. Germline lookup yields CDR1 SGDLS and CDR2 YYNGEE. The CDR3 has 14 amino acids. V was shortened by 0 bases and J by 4 bases, with 10 bases between the two germline ends. The V and J genes are TRBV9 and TRBJ1-1; TRBD1 might be the D (5 bases). The receptor's source is an adult with an advanced solid tumor such as melanoma, head and neck, liver or kidney cancer. The starting material was CD4+ or CD8+ T cells sorted from blood, obtained in a trial of the OX40 agonist ivuxolimab. For the CDR3, the DNA is TGTGCCAGCAGCGTAGGGCCCGGGGCCACTGAAGCTTTCTTT. This translates into CASSVGPGATEAFF.